This entry is about one TCR beta chain. The antigen remains undetermined. This sample was taken from a study of graft-versus-host responses after intestinal transplantation. For the study at large: Each recipient received anti-thymocyte globulin induction, then tacrolimus and steroids for roughly 3 years.

TCRdb keeps only in-frame clones here, not all; method: immunoSEQ multiplex PCR. The sample yields nearly 90,000 clones, 80% to 85% seen once. Study-level results: GvH clones turned up in recipient marrow; some had shown up first in ileum or blood. After transplant, early declines in HvG clones were associated with peak levels of circulating GvH clones.

The CDR3 extends over 15 amino acids. Germline V gene lookup returns CDR1 SGHTA and CDR2 FQGTGA. J gave up 5 bases and V 5 bases, and 7 bases lay outside the gene matches. The genes are TRBV7-3 and TRBJ2-3; 10 bases map to TRBD2. The receptor comes from a human donor who received an intestinal transplant. The specimen was unstimulated CD8+ T cells sorted from spleen or lymph node cells, collected before intestinal transplant. The CDR3 nucleotides are TGTGCCAGCAGCCTTAGCGGGGGGACCCTAGATACGCAGTATTTT. This sequence encodes CASSLSGGTLDTQYF.